The 16 T cell receptor beta chains in this list originate from one sample, sequenced in a study of shared T cell receptors in the human thymus. Libraries were prepared by immunoSEQ multiplex PCR; TCRdb keeps only in-frame clonotypes and omits some of them. The table includes some 700,000 clones, 80% to 90% detected once. These data also featured in a second study, about human thymus T cells.

Sequencing used thymocytes. Source of these receptors: a girl in the first two years of life with a congenital heart defect.

The chain employs TRBV5-6 and TRBJ2-6; the match to TRBD1 covers 12 bases. The ends lost 1 base at V and 2 bases at J; junction bases unmatched: 1. Germline CDR1 and CDR2: SGHDT and YYEEEE. This CDR3 is 17 amino acids long. The CDR3 bases are TGTGCCAGCAGCTTGTGGGACAGGGGGCCTGGGGCCAACGTCCTGACTTTC. Its protein is CASSLWDRGPGANVLTF.

The J gene is TRBJ1-2, the V gene TRBV28; D uncertain. The CDR3 spans 15 residues. V was clipped by 6 bases and J by 4 bases, with 18 bases between them. Germline V gives CDR1 MDHEN, CDR2 SYDVKM. The CDR3 region is CASRTNPSRPYGYTF. As DNA, the CDR3 is TGTGCCAGCAGAACGAACCCGTCCAGGCCCTATGGCTACACCTTC.

The chain joins TRBV5-1 to TRBJ2-7; TRBD1 matches at 10 bases. The V gene's germline CDR1 is SGHRS and CDR2 YFSETQ. The V and J ends lost 3 bases and 3 bases, in that order; junction bases with no gene match: 9. This CDR3 has 16 residues. The CDR3, as DNA: TGCGCCAGCAGCTCACCGGAGACAGGGGGCGTCTACGAGCAGTACTTC. Encoded protein: CASSSPETGGVYEQYF. The variable domain in full, completed from reference TRBV5-1 and TRBJ2-7, reads KAGVTQTPRYLIKTRGQQVTLSCSPISGHRSVSWYQQTPGQGLQFLFEYFSETQRNKGNFPGRFSGRQFSNSRSEMNVSTLELGDSALYLCASSSPETGGVYEQYFGPGTRLTVT.

V and J are TRBV5-6 and TRBJ1-2, with D unresolved. The CDR3 loop spans 12 amino acids. The V gene's germline CDR1 is SGHDT and CDR2 YYEEEE. Trimming removed 7 bases from V and 5 bases from J, with 12 bases in between. In DNA form, the CDR3 reads TGTGCCAGCCATTTCCGGGTTTATGGCTACACCTTC. Its protein is CASHFRVYGYTF.

The V call is TRBV7-9, the J call TRBJ2-6, with a possible D match to TRBD1 (6 bases). CDR3 length: 16 residues. Trimming removed 7 bases from V and 0 bases from J, with 13 bases in between. Germline V gene sequence: CDR1 SEHNR, CDR2 FQNEAQ (reference sequence). The CDR3 coding sequence is TGTGCCAGCACCCGCGTCAGGGGCTCTGGGGCCAACGTCCTGACTTTC. This gives the protein CASTRVRGSGANVLTF. Combining the CDR3 with reference TRBV7-9 and TRBJ2-6 gives the whole variable domain DTGVSQNPRHKITKRGQNVTFRCDPISEHNRLYWYRQTLGQGPEFLTYFQNEAQLEKSRLLSDRFSAERPKGSFSTLEIQRTEQGDSAMYLCASTRVRGSGANVLTFGAGSRLTVL.

This rearrangement joins TRBV2 to TRBJ2-7; D perhaps matches TRBD1 (5 bases). Germline values: CDR1 SNHLY, CDR2 FYNNEI. CDR3 size: 14 residues. V was trimmed by 3 bases and J by 0 bases, leaving 9 bases between them. CDR3 residues: CASSEDGHSYEQYF. The CDR3 DNA reads TGTGCCAGCAGTGAGGACGGACACTCCTACGAGCAGTACTTC.

J is TRBJ2-7 and V is TRBV7-2; 12 bases are shared with TRBD1. The V gene end was trimmed by 3 bases and the J gene end by 4 bases; junction bases not matched to a gene: 16. Germline CDR1 SGHTA, CDR2 FQGNSA. The CDR3 is 19 residues long. CDR3 coding DNA: TGTGCCAGCAGCTTGGTTCGGGACAGGGGGCGCGTGGGAAGGTACGAGCAGTACTTC. Residues: CASSLVRDRGRVGRYEQYF.

The J gene is TRBJ2-1, the V gene TRBV5-8, with D possibly being TRBD2 (6 bases). CDR3 length: 13 amino acids. Per germline, CDR1 SGHTS and CDR2 YDEGEE. The V and J ends lost 5 bases and 7 bases respectively, with 13 bases between them. The CDR3, as DNA: TGTGCCAGCAGTCTGGGGGGAGAGAATGAGCAGTTCTTC. Protein product: CASSLGGENEQFF.

The chain recombines TRBV28 with TRBJ1-5; 11 positions match TRBD1. V was pared by 8 bases and J by 0 bases, with 12 bases of the junction left unmatched. The CDR3 runs 18 residues. Germline loops: CDR1 MDHEN, CDR2 SYDVKM. CDR3: CASGTGGLKCDSNQPQHF. The DNA for the CDR3 is TGTGCCAGCGGGACAGGGGGTTTGAAGTGCGATAGCAATCAGCCCCAGCATTTT.

For the CDR3, the DNA is TGTGCCAGCAGCGACCGAGACACTTCGACCGGGACAGTGAACACTGAAGCTTTCTTT. Translated: CASSDRDTSTGTVNTEAFF. The gene calls are TRBV9 and TRBJ1-1, with TRBD1 matching 7 bases. J was trimmed by 0 bases and V by 3 bases; bases with no gene match: 17. Per germline, CDR1 SGDLS and CDR2 YYNGEE. CDR3 length equals 19 residues.

This clone was counted only a few times. This rearrangement joins TRBV13 to TRBJ1-1; D is unclear. The V and J ends lost 6 bases and 11 bases respectively, with 19 bases between them. There are 13 residues in the CDR3. The germline V gene has CDR1 PRHDT and CDR2 FYEKMQ (reference sequence). The CDR3 loop is CASRKGGQLWAFF. The DNA of the CDR3 is TGTGCCAGCAGAAAAGGAGGGCAATTGTGGGCTTTCTTT. The variable domain in full, completed from reference TRBV13 and TRBJ1-1, reads AAGVIQSPRHLIKEKRETATLKCYPIPRHDTVYWYQQGPGQDPQFLISFYEKMQSDKGSIPDRFSAQQFSDYHSELNMSSLELGDSALYFCASRKGGQLWAFFGQGTRLTVV.

V usage is TRBV7-3 and J usage is TRBJ2-3, with 11 bases lining up with TRBD2. Trimming took 5 bases from V and 3 from J; bases not matched to a gene: 4. The CDR3 has 15 amino acids. The germline gives CDR1 SGHTA, CDR2 FQGTGA. CDR3 sequence: CASSPLAGATDTQYF. The CDR3 DNA follows: TGTGCCAGCAGCCCACTAGCGGGGGCTACAGATACGCAGTATTTT.

The chain joins TRBV18 to TRBJ2-7, with TRBD2 as a possible D gene (6 bases). Germline values: CDR1 KGHSH, CDR2 LQKENI. Trimming removed 1 base from V and 5 bases from J, with 18 bases in between. The CDR3 has 16 residues. The CDR3 loop reads CASSPREAGRFHEQYF. The CDR3 bases are TGTGCCAGCTCACCACGGGAGGCAGGGAGGTTCCACGAGCAGTACTTC.

This chain connects TRBV14 to TRBJ1-2; D is unclear. V shed 0 bases and J shed 5 bases, with 7 bases lying between them. The CDR3 has 13 residues. Per germline, CDR1 SGHDN and CDR2 FVKESK. The CDR3 loop reads CASSQDAGYGYTF. CDR3 nucleotides: TGTGCCAGCAGCCAAGATGCGGGGTATGGCTACACCTTC.

V is TRBV5-6 and J is TRBJ1-2, with 8 bases aligning to TRBD1. The V gene end was trimmed by 0 bases and the J gene end by 2 bases; junction bases not matched to a gene: 9. The germline V gene encodes CDR1 SGHDT and CDR2 YYEEEE. The CDR3 is 17 amino acids. The CDR3 here is CASSLAGSRDRNYGYTF. The CDR3 DNA sequence: TGTGCCAGCAGCTTGGCCGGTAGCCGGGACAGGAACTATGGCTACACCTTC.

This chain links TRBV12-5 with TRBJ1-1; D is possibly TRBD1 (6 bases). The germline CDR1 and CDR2 sequences are LGHNT and FRNRAP. This CDR3 contains 16 residues. Trimming took 9 bases from V and 0 from J, leaving 20 bases between them. The CDR3 sequence is CAREPGHPFMNTEAFF. The CDR3 DNA is TGTGCTAGAGAACCGGGACATCCATTCATGAACACTGAAGCTTTCTTT.